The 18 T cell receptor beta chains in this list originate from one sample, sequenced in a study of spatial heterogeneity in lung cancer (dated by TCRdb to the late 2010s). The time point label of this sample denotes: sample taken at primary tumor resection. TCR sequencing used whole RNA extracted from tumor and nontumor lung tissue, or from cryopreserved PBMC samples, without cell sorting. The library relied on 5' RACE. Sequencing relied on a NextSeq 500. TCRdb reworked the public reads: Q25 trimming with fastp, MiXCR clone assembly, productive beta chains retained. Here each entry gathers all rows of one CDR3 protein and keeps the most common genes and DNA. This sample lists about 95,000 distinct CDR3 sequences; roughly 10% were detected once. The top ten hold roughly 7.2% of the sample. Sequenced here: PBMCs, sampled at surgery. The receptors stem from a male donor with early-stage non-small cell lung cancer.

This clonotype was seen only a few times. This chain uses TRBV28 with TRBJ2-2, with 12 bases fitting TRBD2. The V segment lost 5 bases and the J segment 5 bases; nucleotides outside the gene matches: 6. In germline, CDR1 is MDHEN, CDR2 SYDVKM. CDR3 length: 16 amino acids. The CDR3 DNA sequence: TGTGCCAGCAGTACTCTAGCGGGAGGGCTGACCGGGGAGCTGTTTTTT. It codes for CASSTLAGGLTGELFF.

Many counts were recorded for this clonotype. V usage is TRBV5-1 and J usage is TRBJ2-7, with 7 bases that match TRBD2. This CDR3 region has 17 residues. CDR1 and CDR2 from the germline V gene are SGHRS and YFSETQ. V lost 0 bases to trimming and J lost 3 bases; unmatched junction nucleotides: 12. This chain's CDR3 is CASSLDSMSPGGYEQYF. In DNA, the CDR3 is TGCGCCAGCAGCTTGGACTCTATGAGCCCGGGGGGCTACGAGCAGTACTTC. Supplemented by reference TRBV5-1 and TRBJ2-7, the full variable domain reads KAGVTQTPRYLIKTRGQQVTLSCSPISGHRSVSWYQQTPGQGLQFLFEYFSETQRNKGNFPGRFSGRQFSNSRSEMNVSTLELGDSALYLCASSLDSMSPGGYEQYFGPGTRLTVT.

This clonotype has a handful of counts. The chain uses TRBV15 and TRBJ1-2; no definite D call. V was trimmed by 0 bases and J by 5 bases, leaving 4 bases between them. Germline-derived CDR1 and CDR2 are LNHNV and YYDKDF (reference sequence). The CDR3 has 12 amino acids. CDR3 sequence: CATSRDEYGYTF. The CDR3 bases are TGTGCCACCAGCAGAGATGAGTATGGCTACACCTTC.

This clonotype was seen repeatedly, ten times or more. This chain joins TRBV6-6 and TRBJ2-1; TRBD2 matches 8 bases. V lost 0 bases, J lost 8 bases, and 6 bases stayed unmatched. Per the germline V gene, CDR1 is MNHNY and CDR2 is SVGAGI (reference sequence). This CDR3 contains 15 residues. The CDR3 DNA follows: TGTGCCAGCAGTTACTCTGTGAGCGGGAGCGATGAGCAGTTCTTC. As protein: CASSYSVSGSDEQFF.

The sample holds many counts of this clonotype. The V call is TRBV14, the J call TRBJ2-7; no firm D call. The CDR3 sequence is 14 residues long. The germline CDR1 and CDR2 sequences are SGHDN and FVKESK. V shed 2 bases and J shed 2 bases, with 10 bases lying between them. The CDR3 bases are TGTGCCAGCAGCCAAAGCAGGCCCCCCTACGAGCAGTACTTC. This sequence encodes CASSQSRPPYEQYF.

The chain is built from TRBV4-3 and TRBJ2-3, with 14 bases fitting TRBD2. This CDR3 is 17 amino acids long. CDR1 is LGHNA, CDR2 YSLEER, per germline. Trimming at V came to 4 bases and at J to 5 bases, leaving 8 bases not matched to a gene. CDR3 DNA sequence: TGCGCCAGCAGCCCCCGGGGACTAGCGGGGGAGATAGATACGCAGTATTTT. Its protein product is CASSPRGLAGEIDTQYF.

CDR3 sequence (DNA): TGTGCCAGCAGCCAAAACGGGGTTTATGAGACCCAGTACTTC. This codes for CASSQNGVYETQYF. The chain employs TRBV2 and TRBJ2-5; possible D gene TRBD2, 5 bases. Germline CDR1 is SNHLY and CDR2 is FYNNEI. Trimming removed 6 bases from V and 5 bases from J, with 16 bases in between. The CDR3 covers 14 residues.

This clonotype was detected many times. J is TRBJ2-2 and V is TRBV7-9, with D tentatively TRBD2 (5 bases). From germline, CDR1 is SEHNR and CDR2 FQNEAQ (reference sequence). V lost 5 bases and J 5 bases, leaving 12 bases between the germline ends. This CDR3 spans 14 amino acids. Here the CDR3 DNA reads TGTGCCAGCAGCCCCGGGATACCTACCGGGGAGCTGTTTTTT. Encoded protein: CASSPGIPTGELFF.

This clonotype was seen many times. The CDR3 DNA is TGCGCCAGCAGCTTGGTTGCGGGGAGTAGCACAGATACGCAGTATTTT. Translation gives CASSLVAGSSTDTQYF. The J gene is TRBJ2-3, the V gene TRBV5-1, with D tentatively TRBD2 (6 bases). The CDR3 is 16 amino acids. V lost 0 bases and J lost 0, with 11 bases in between. Germline V gene sequence: CDR1 SGHRS, CDR2 YFSETQ.

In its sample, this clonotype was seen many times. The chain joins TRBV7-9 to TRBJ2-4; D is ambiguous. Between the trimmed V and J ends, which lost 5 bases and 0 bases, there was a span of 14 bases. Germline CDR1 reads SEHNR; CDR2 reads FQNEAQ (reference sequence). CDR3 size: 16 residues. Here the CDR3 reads CASSPATIIAKNIQYF. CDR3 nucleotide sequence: TGTGCCAGCAGCCCTGCCACGATAATAGCCAAAAACATTCAGTACTTC.

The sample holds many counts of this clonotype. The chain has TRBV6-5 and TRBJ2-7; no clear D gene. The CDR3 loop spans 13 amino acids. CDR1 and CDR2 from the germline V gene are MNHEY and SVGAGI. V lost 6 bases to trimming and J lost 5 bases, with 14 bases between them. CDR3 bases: TGTGCCAGCAGGCCATCCCCCCGGCACGAGCAGTACTTC. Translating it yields CASRPSPRHEQYF.

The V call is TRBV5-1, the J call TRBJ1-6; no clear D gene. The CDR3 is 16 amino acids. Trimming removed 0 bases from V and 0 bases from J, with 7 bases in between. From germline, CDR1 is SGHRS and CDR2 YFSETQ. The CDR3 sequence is CASSLAASSYNSPLHF. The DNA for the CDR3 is TGCGCCAGCAGCTTGGCAGCTAGCTCCTATAATTCACCCCTCCACTTT.

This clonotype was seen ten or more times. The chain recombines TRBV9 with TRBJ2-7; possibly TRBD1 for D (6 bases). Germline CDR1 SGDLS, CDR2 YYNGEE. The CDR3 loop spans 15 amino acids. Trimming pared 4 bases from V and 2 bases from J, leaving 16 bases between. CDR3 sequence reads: CASSPEGEPTYEQYF. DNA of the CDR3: TGTGCCAGCAGCCCTGAGGGGGAGCCCACCTACGAGCAGTACTTC.

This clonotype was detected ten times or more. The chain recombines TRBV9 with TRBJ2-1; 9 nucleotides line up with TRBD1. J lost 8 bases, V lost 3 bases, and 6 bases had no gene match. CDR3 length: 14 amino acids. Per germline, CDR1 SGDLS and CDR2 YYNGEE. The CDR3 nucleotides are TGTGCCAGCAGCGAGAGGGGACAGGGCGATGAGCAGTTCTTC. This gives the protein CASSERGQGDEQFF.

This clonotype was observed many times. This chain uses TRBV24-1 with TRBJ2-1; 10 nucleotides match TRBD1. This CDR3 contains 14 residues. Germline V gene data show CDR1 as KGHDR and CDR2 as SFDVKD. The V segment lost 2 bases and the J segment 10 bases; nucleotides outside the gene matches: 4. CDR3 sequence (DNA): TGTGCCACCAGTGATTCCGGACAGGGGGAAGAGCAGTTCTTC. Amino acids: CATSDSGQGEEQFF.

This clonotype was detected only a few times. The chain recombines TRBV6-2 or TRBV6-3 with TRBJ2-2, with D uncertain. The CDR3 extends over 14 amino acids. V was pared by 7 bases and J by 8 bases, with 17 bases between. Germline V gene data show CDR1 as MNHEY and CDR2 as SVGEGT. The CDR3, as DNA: TGTGCCAGCAACCTAATATCTAGAATGGGGGAGCTGTTTTTT. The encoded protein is CASNLISRMGELFF.

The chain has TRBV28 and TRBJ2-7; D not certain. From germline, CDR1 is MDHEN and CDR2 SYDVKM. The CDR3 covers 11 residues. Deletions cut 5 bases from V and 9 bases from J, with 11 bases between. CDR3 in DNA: TGTGCCAGCAGTCATTCTCTGGGGCAGTACTTC. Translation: CASSHSLGQYF.

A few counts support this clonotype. The CDR3 protein is CASSSQGGNQPQHF. CDR3 sequence (DNA): TGTGCCAGCAGCTCTCAGGGAGGCAATCAGCCCCAGCATTTT. This chain joins TRBV7-2 and TRBJ1-5; weak D call: TRBD1 (5 bases). The CDR3 runs to 14 residues. Germline V gene sequence: CDR1 SGHTA, CDR2 FQGNSA. Trimming stripped 4 bases from V and 2 bases from J, with 9 bases between.